A single sample is the source of the 6 T cell receptor beta chains below, sequenced in a study of blood T cell repertoires in COVID-19. Clones were sequenced by immunoSEQ multiplex PCR, and TCRdb holds only the in-frame ones, with some missing. The sample has some 260,000 clones; about nine tenths are singletons. Sequencing was performed on PBMCs or T cells enriched from blood (not recorded which). Receptors originate from a woman aged 25 to 39 with acute COVID-19.

The chain recombines TRBV6-6 with TRBJ2-2; D uncertain. This CDR3 spans 11 amino acids. Trimming removed 7 bases at V and 5 bases at J, with 5 bases between. Per germline, CDR1 MNHNY and CDR2 SVGAGI (reference sequence). The DNA of the CDR3 is TGTGCCAGCACGCGGACCGGGGAGCTGTTTTTT. Translated: CASTRTGELFF.

V and J are TRBV4-3 and TRBJ2-7; D possibly corresponds to TRBD2 (6 bases). CDR1 is LGHNA and CDR2 is YSLEER in the germline V gene. The V and J ends lost 4 bases and 0 bases respectively, with 13 bases between them. The CDR3 has 15 amino acids. CDR3 in amino acids: CASSPFGGSSYEQYF. DNA for the CDR3: TGCGCCAGCAGCCCATTCGGGGGTTCCTCCTACGAGCAGTACTTC.

The chain couples TRBV11-2 to TRBJ2-7; 7 nucleotides match TRBD1. CDR1 and CDR2 from the germline V gene are SGHAT and FQNNGV. There are 14 residues in the CDR3. J gave up 4 bases and V 3 bases, and 6 bases lay outside the gene matches. The CDR3 loop is CASSFGRGHYEQYF. CDR3 DNA: TGTGCCAGCAGCTTTGGTAGGGGGCATTACGAGCAGTACTTC.

The rearrangement joins TRBV2 to TRBJ2-1; possible D gene TRBD1, 6 bases. Trimming stripped 7 bases from V and 9 bases from J, with 13 bases between. This CDR3 has 12 residues. Germline V gene lookup returns CDR1 SNHLY and CDR2 FYNNEI. CDR3 nucleotide sequence: TGTGCCAGCACCCAACAGGGTACTGAGCAGTTCTTC. Translation gives CASTQQGTEQFF.

V gene TRBV2 combines with J gene TRBJ2-1, with 11 positions matching TRBD1. The V gene's germline CDR1 is SNHLY and CDR2 FYNNEI. CDR3 length: 16 amino acids. Losses at the gene ends were 6 bases for V and 9 bases for J; bases not matched to a gene: 13. DNA of the CDR3: TGTGCCAGCAGAGATCACGGGACAGGGGGATTAAGTGAGCAGTTCTTC. Translating it yields CASRDHGTGGLSEQFF.

The rearrangement joins TRBV7-2 to TRBJ2-1, with 8 bases fitting TRBD1. CDR1 is SGHTA, CDR2 FQGNSA, per germline. The junction had 8 bases not matched to a gene; V was cut back by 5 bases and J by 5 bases. The CDR3 is 15 amino acids. DNA for the CDR3: TGTGCCAGCAGCCCCCCGGCAGGGGGCCACAATGAGCAGTTCTTC. It translates to CASSPPAGGHNEQFF.